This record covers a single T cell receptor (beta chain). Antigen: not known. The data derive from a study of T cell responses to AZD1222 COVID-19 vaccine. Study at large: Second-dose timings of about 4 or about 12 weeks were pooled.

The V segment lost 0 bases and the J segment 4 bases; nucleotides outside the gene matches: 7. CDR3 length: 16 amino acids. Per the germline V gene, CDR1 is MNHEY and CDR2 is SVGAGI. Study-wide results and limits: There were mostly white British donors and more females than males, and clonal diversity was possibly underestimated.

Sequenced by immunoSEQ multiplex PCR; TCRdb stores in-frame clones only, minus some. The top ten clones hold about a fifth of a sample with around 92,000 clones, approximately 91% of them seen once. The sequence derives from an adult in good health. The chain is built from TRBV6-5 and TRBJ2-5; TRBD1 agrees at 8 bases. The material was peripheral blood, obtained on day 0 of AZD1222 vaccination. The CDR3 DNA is TGTGCCAGCAGTTACTCCGGACAGGGCCAAGGAGAGACCCAGTACTTC. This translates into CASSYSGQGQGETQYF.